Described below is a single T cell receptor (beta chain) sequence and its context. Antigen: not known. These data come from a study of persistence of HIV-infected CD4 T cells. V dropped 2 bases and J dropped 10; count of bases not matched to a gene: 9. The germline CDR1 and CDR2 sequences are SGHRS and YFSETQ. The CDR3 runs 15 residues. The libraries were made with immunoSEQ version 4 in survey mode. Genomic DNA was diluted to roughly 9.4 ng/uL, up to 1 ug per sample. Assay used: immunoSEQ multiplex PCR; TCRdb lists only in-frame clones, some missing. The top ten clones hold roughly 0.44% of a sample with tens of thousands of clones, roughly nine tenths of them seen once. Cells were stimulated nonspecifically with anti-CD3/anti-CD28 magnetic beads. Sorting selected CD4+ T cells upregulating both CD40 ligand and CD69. CD8-depleted PBMCs were stimulated about 19 hours with anti-CD28/CD49d costimulation, CD40-blocking antibody and enfuvirtide.

Source: CD4+ T cells sorted from PBMCs after approximately 19-hour stimulation, taken from a patient who received antiretroviral therapy. This clonotype was obtained from an adult woman with HIV who was CMV-seropositive. The chain has TRBV5-1 and TRBJ1-6, with 7 bases that match TRBD1. CDR3 protein: CASSLDRALSSPLHF. CDR3 sequence (DNA): TGCGCCAGCAGCTTAGACAGGGCTCTTTCCTCACCCCTCCACTTT.